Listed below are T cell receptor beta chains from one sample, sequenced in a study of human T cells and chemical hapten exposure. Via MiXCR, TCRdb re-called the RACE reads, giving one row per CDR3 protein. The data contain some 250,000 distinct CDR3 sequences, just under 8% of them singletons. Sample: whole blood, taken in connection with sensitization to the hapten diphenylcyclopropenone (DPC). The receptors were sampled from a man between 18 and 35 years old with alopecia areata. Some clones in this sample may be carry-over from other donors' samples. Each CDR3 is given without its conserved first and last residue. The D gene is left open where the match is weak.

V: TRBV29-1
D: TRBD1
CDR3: SVDLRRTGPPYEQY

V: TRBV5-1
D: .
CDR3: ASSLSGPDTEAF

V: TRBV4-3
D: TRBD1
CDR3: ASSQTPGDSNYGYT

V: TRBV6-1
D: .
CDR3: ASVRRGGGEKLF

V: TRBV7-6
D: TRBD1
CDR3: ASSLGQVGPHKTYEQY

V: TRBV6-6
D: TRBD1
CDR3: ASAHGRGRVETQY

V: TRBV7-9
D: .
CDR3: ASSPSPSEQY

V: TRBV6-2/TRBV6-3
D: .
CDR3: ASSTAGLEGQPQH

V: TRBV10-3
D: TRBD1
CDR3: AISEYAGTGGGGYT

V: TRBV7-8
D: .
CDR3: ASSSVYPVAKNIQY

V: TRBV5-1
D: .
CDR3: ASRWDLRNEQF

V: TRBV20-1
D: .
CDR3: SASVTVTEAF

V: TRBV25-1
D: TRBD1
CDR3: ASSVGTGNTEAF

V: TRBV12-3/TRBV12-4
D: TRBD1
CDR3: ASSQRGTGYEKLF

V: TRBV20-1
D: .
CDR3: RARQPANYGYT

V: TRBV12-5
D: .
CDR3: ASGLNPSRGQETQY

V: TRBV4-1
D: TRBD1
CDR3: ASSERTGSITEAF

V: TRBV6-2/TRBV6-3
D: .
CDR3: ASSYGGSRYLNTEAF

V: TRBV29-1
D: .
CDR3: SVVGTLLTGELF

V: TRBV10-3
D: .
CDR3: AISGVTSQGSGNTIY

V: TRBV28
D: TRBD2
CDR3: ASSHGTSGGRNQETQY

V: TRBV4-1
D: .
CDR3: ASSRGQGFYEQF

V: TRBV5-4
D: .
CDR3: ASSSPLTGANVLT